This passage covers 8 T cell receptor beta chains from one sample sequenced in a study of Ad26.COV2.S vaccination and SARS-CoV-2 variants. Treatment indicated: around 19 received Ad26.COV2.S at low or high dose, single or two shots; 5 received placebo; per-sample allocation not given. Collection of samples fell on day 63 after the first vaccine or placebo injection. Profiled with immunoSEQ multiplex PCR; TCRdb holds only in-frame clones, not every one. This sample has roughly 680,000 clones; 89% occur once, and the top ten carry approximately 1.5%. Sequencing was performed on peripheral blood, taken in a trial of Ad26.COV2.S vaccine versus placebo. The receptors here all came from a person between 18 and 59 years old who received the Ad26.COV2.S COVID-19 vaccine or a placebo.

This sequence joins TRBV4-2 and TRBJ1-2; 9 nucleotides align to TRBD1. Germline V gene sequence: CDR1 LGHNA, CDR2 YNFKEQ. The CDR3 runs 16 residues. Trimming took 0 bases from V and 4 from J; bases not matched to a gene: 6. The CDR3 loop is CASSQDGTGTPYGYTF. CDR3 bases: TGTGCCAGCAGCCAAGATGGGACAGGGACCCCCTATGGCTACACCTTC.

The chain couples TRBV7-9 to TRBJ2-5; 7 bases fit TRBD1. The CDR3 is made up of 15 amino acids. CDR1 is SEHNR, CDR2 FQNEAQ, per germline (reference sequence). After removal of 1 base from V and 9 bases from J, the junction contained 11 bases not matched to a gene. CDR3 region: CASSLGDSPFGAQYF. The CDR3 DNA reads as TGTGCCAGCAGCTTAGGGGACAGTCCTTTCGGGGCCCAGTACTTC. Full variable domain (remainder filled in from reference TRBV7-9 and TRBJ2-5): DTGVSQNPRHKITKRGQNVTFRCDPISEHNRLYWYRQTLGQGPEFLTYFQNEAQLEKSRLLSDRFSAERPKGSFSTLEIQRTEQGDSAMYLCASSLGDSPFGAQYFGPGTRLLVL.

The chain carries TRBV21-1 and TRBJ2-2. TRBV21-1 is a pseudogene locus. The CDR3 length is 14 residues. DNA of the CDR3: TGTGCCAGACTACGGGGCTCTATGGGCGGGGAGCTGTTTTTT. It yields the protein CARLRGSMGGELFF.

This clone turned up a few times. This same CDR3 is encoded by further DNA sequences in the sample. The chain joins TRBV6-5 to TRBJ1-2, with D perhaps TRBD1 (6 bases). Germline V CDR1 and CDR2: MNHEY, SVGAGI. The CDR3 spans 11 residues. Trimming shortened V by 5 bases and J by 5 bases, and 6 bases separated the two germline ends. Written as DNA, the CDR3 is TGTGCCAGCAGTACAGGGTATGGCTACACCTTC. This sequence encodes CASSTGYGYTF.

The CDR3, as DNA: TGTGCCAGCAGCCCATTAGGGGGCTATGGCTACACCTTC. Residues: CASSPLGGYGYTF. The J gene is TRBJ1-2, the V gene TRBV3-1 (or the pseudogene TRBV3-2); a weak D match, TRBD1 (6 bases). This CDR3 has 13 residues. The V end lost 4 bases, the J end lost 4 bases, and 10 bases lay between the germline ends. In germline, CDR1 is LGHDT, CDR2 YNNKEL (reference sequence).

This clone was seen more than once but under ten times. This could be a read error, since a much larger clone is one nucleotide away. The V gene is TRBV4-3, the J gene TRBJ1-5, with D unresolved. V was trimmed by 0 bases and J by 0 bases, leaving 3 bases between them. This CDR3 is built from 14 residues. Germline V gene sequence: CDR1 LGHNA, CDR2 YSLEER. CDR3 sequence reads: CASSQESSNQPQHF. In DNA form, the CDR3 reads TGCGCCAGCAGCCAAGAGAGTAGCAATCAGCCCCAGCATTTT.

The gene calls are TRBV5-1 and TRBJ2-1, with TRBD2 matching over 7 bases. Trimming at V came to 0 bases and at J to 4 bases, leaving 4 bases not matched to a gene. The CDR3 loop spans 15 amino acids. Germline V gene data show CDR1 as SGHRS and CDR2 as YFSETQ. CDR3 protein: CASSLVLAEYNEQFF. The CDR3, as DNA: TGCGCCAGCAGCTTGGTTCTAGCGGAGTACAATGAGCAGTTCTTC.

For this clone: Relative to the germline gene, one junction end is altered; a read error may explain this. The chain carries TRBV6-6 and TRBJ1-5; 7 nucleotides line up with TRBD1. Germline CDR1 MNHNY, CDR2 SVGAGI (reference sequence). This CDR3 has 14 residues. The CDR3 sequence: CASSPSDRDHPQHF. CDR3 bases: TGTGCCAGCAGTCCAAGTGACAGGGATCACCCCCAGCATTTT.